This T cell receptor (beta chain) was sequenced for a study of shared clonotypes between healthy human individuals. In the source study's methods: Without quality scores, immunoSEQ junctional reads could not be filtered like full-length reads. Measured with immunoSEQ multiplex PCR; TCRdb has only the in-frame clones, and not every one. V, J and clone size were drawn from that table, and D and trimming were deduced from the DNA. The data hold 2 million to 2.5 million clones, with almost 96% observed a single time. General study points: Relative to clonotypes present in all four donors, those not shared had lower generation probabilities.

Turning to this clone: Its antigen is still unknown.

CDR3 length equals 15 residues. Germline V gene lookup returns CDR1 MNHEY and CDR2 SVGAGI. Trimming cost V 4 bases and J 7 bases; bases outside gene matches: 6. This TCR was sampled from a man aged 18 to 29 in good health. The chain employs TRBV6-5 and TRBJ2-1; 11 bases map to TRBD2. The specimen was naive CD4+ T cells sorted from blood. Stated subset: CD45RA+ positively selected. The CDR3 is CASSFPSGGNNEQFF. The CDR3 region has the DNA TGTGCCAGCAGTTTTCCTAGCGGGGGGAATAATGAGCAGTTCTTC.